The next 8 T cell receptor beta chains were all read from a single sample in a study of T cells in Graves' hyperthyroidism and ophthalmopathy (dated by TCRdb to about 2019). Libraries were prepared through multiplex PCR. Sequencing was performed on an Illumina HiSeq 2000. Amplification of TCR beta CDR3 regions was carried out from RNA transcripts. A first-round RT-PCR of the TCR CDR3 used the HTBI primer set with the Qiagen OneStep RT-PCR kit. TCRdb reprocessing: public reads trimmed at Q25 with fastp, clones called with MiXCR, in-frame beta chains kept. Identical CDR3 proteins give one entry, which carries the most common genes and DNA. Present in this sample are under 30,000 distinct CDR3 sequences, 49% of which were seen just once. The ten largest account for 25% of the sample. Sequenced: blood. The receptor source for this set is a middle-aged woman with Graves' hyperthyroidism that later progressed to Graves' ophthalmopathy.

Worth noting for this clonotype: Germline and junction disagree at one end, which may indicate a read error. The chain combines TRBV9 with TRBJ2-1; 9 positions match TRBD1. This CDR3 has 17 residues. CDR1 and CDR2 from the germline V gene are SGDLS and YYNGEE. This CDR3 reads CASSGAIGQGSDDEQSF. The CDR3 nucleotides read TGTGCCAGCAGCGGAGCAATCGGACAGGGGTCAGACGATGAGCAGTCCTTC. Full variable domain (missing parts from reference TRBV9 and TRBJ2-1): DSGVTQTPKHLITATGQRVTLRCSPRSGDLSVYWYQQSLDQGLQFLIQYYNGEERAKGNILERFSAQQFPDLHSELNLSSLELGDSALYFCASSGAIGQGSDDEQSFGPGTRLTVL.

This clonotype was recorded at least ten times. A clone one base away is much larger, so this may be a read error. The chain links TRBV5-1 to TRBJ2-7; 8 bases match TRBD2. The CDR3 runs 14 residues. J lost 9 bases, V lost 1 base, and 9 bases had no gene match. Germline CDR1 and CDR2: SGHRS and YFSETQ. This chain's CDR3 is CASSLLAGIDGQYF. Written as DNA, the CDR3 is TGCGCCAGCAGCTTGTTAGCGGGAATCGACGGGCAGTACTTC.

This clonotype occurred many times. This chain joins TRBV5-1 and TRBJ1-4; D not certain. Germline V lookup: CDR1 SGHRS, CDR2 YFSETQ. The CDR3 has 14 amino acids. V was pared by 0 bases and J by 8 bases, with 11 bases between. CDR3 sequence (DNA): TGCGCCAGCAGCTTGGGGCAGGTGCGGGAAAAACTGTTTTTT. It yields the protein CASSLGQVREKLFF.

This clonotype was recorded a few times. The chain joins TRBV29-1 to TRBJ2-6; 11 nucleotides match TRBD2. J lost 2 bases, V lost 2 bases, and 5 bases had no gene match. This CDR3 contains 17 residues. The germline CDR1 and CDR2 sequences are SQVTM and ANQGSEA. The DNA of the CDR3 is TGCAGCGTTGAATTAGCGGGAGGGCCTACTGGGGCCAACGTCCTGACTTTC. Translating gives CSVELAGGPTGANVLTF.

The chain joins TRBV20-1 to TRBJ2-7; 8 positions agree with TRBD2. Trimming at V came to 2 bases and at J to 2 bases, leaving 14 bases not matched to a gene. CDR3 length equals 17 residues. The V gene's germline CDR1 is DFQATT and CDR2 SNEGSKA (reference sequence). CDR3 protein: CSARTTPGTRNPYEQYF. As DNA, the CDR3 is TGCAGTGCTAGAACTACCCCCGGGACTAGAAACCCCTACGAGCAGTACTTC.

The chain joins TRBV19 to TRBJ2-1, with a tentative D call TRBD2 (5 bases). CDR1 and CDR2 (germline): LNHDA, SQIVND (reference sequence). The CDR3 has 15 residues. V was cut by 3 bases and J by 3 bases, with 12 bases left in between. The CDR3 DNA sequence: TGTGCCAGTAGTATCGCGCGGGTGTACTACAATGAGCAGTTCTTC. Amino acids: CASSIARVYYNEQFF.

This clonotype was recorded a few times. CDR3 sequence: CASSPGTSGSNTQYF. CDR3 coding DNA: TGTGCCAGCAGCCCTGGGACTAGCGGGAGTAATACGCAGTATTTT. The chain combines TRBV7-6 with TRBJ2-3, with 14 bases identical to TRBD2. V shed 5 bases and J 7 bases; nucleotides not matched to a gene: 5. Germline V CDR1 and CDR2: SGHVS, FNYEAQ. This CDR3 has 15 residues.

V gene TRBV20-1 combines with J gene TRBJ1-6, with D perhaps TRBD1 (5 bases). The length of the CDR3 is 14 residues. Deletions cut 0 bases from V and 6 bases from J, with 9 bases between. CDR1 DFQATT and CDR2 SNEGSKA come from the germline V gene (reference sequence). The CDR3 bases are TGCAGTGCTAGAGAGGCGGGGGTTAATTCACCCCTCCACTTT. Encoded protein: CSAREAGVNSPLHF.